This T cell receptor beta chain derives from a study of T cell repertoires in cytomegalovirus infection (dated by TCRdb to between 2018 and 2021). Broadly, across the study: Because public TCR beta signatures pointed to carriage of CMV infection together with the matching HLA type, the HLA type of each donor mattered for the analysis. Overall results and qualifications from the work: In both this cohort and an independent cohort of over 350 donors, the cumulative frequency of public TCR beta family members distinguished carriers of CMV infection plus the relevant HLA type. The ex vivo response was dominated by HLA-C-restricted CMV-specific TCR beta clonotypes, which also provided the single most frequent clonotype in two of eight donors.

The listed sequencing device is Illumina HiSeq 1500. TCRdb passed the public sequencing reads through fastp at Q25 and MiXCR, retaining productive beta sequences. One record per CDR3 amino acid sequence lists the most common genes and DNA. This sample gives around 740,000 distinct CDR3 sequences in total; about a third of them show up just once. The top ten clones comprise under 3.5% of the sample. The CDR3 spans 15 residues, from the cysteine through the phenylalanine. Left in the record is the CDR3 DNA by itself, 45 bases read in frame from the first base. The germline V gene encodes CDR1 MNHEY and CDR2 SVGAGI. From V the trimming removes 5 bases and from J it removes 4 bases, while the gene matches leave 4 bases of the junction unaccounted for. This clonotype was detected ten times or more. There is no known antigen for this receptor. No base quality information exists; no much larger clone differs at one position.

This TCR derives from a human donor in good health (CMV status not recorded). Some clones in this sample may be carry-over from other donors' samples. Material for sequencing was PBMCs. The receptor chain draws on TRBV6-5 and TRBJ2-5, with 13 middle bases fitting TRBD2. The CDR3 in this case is CASSARTSGGETQYF. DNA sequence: TGTGCCAGCAGTGCCAGGACTAGCGGGGGAGAGACCCAGTACTTC.